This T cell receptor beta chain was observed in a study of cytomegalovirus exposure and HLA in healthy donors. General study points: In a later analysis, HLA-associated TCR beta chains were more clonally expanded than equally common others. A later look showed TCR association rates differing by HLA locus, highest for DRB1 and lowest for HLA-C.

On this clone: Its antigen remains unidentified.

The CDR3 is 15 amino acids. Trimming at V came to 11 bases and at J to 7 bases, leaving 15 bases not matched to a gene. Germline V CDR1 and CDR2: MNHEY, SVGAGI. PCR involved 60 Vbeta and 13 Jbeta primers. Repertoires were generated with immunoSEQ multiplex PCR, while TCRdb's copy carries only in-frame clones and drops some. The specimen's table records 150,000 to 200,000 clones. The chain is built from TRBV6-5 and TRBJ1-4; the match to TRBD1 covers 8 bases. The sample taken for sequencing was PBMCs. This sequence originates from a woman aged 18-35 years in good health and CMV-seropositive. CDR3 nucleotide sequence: TGTGCCCTTCCCCCCAGGAGGGACAGGACTGAAAAACTGTTTTTT. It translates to CALPPRRDRTEKLFF.